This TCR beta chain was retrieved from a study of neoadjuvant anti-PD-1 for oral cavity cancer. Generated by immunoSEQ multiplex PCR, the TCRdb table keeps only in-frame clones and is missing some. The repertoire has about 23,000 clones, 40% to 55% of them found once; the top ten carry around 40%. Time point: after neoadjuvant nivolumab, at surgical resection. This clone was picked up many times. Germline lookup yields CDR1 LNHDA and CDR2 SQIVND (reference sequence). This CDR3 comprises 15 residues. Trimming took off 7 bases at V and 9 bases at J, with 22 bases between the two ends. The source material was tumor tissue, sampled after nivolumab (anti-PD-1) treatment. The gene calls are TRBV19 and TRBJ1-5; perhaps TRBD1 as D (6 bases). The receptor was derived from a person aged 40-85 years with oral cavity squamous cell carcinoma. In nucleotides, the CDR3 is TGTGCCAGTAAGGGGGGTTCGGGGCGTGTGTTGCCCCAGCATTTT. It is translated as CASKGGSGRVLPQHF.